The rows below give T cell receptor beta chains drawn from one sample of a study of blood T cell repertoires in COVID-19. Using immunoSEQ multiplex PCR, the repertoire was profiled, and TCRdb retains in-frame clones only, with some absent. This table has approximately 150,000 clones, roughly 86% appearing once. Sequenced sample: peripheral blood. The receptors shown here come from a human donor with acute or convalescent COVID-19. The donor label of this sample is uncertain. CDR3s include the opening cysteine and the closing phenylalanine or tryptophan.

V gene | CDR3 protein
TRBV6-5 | CASSALQRSNQPQHF
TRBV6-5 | CASSPGQGWSQPQHF
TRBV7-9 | CASSLETVYGYTF
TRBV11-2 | CASSPGQGVSFGNTIYF
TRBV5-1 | CASSRGGTENTEAFF
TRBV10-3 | CAISEGQVYTDTQYF
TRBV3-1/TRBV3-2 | CASSQYRQPLNTEAFF
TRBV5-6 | CASSLGLGGYGYTF
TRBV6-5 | CASSRLRDQETQYF
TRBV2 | CASTPEYEQYF
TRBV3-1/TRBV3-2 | CASSPIQGNTIYF
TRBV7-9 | CASRLGAWAQGNGYTF
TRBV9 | CASSVETSGGARHEQYF
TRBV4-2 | CASSTSTGEKLFF
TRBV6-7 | CASRPGTGTYEQYF
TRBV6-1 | CASSVTRNNEQFF
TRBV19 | CASTMRQGFSNQPQHF
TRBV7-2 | CASSLGGRGWGHQPQHF
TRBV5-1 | CASSLDEEVSGYTF
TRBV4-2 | CASSPGDKTVKNQPQHF
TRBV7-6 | CASSLDAGTYEQYF
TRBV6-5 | CASSPGQGWSGYTF
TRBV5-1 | CASSLVSHLSSYNSPLHF
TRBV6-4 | CASARRSGANVLTF
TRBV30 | CAWRPTPFEKLFF
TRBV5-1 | CASNPGVSSYNSPLHF
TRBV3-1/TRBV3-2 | CASSHPPRGGGYTF
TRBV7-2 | CASSLARQRGNNNEQFF
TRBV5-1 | CASSLAGGREQFF
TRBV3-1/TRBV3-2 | CASSFLDTQYF
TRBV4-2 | CASSQDRRVYEQYF
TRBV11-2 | CASSRTSGGETYEQYF
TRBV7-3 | CASSLHTGTGVNEQFF
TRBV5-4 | CASRGPGQGKGTEAFF
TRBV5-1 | CASSFGDKTGELFF
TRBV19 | CASSIRGGGGEKLFF
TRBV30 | CAWSGGQGGQPQHF
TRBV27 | CASSGQGGEAFF
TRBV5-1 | CASSSSPRGETQYF
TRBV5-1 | CASSLTGNREVKLFF
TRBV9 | CASSVAPTGGYNEKLFF
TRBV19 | CASSRGVHTEAFF
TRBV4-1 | CASSRQNTEAFF
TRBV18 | CASSPAAGGVQVGYTF
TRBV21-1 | CASSNHGTGGHEQYF
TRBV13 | CASSFGTGYGDTEAFF
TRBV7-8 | CASSWGGVENSPLHF
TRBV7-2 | CASTPDRVHNSPLHF
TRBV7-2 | CASSSYGRNTIYF
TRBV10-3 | CAINRGQGEWDTQYF
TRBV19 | CASRPGQGATGYGYTF
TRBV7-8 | CASRSSTARGTQYF